This T cell receptor (beta chain) is drawn from a study of neoadjuvant anti-PD-1 for oral cavity cancer. Whole-study context: Non-progressing patients received a fourth nivolumab dose near day 43, then surgery on days 50-56.

This CDR3 has 14 residues. Germline V gene sequence: CDR1 MNHEY, CDR2 SVGAGI. Trimming took 4 bases from V and 6 from J; bases not matched to a gene: 5. This clone was counted between two and nine times. Its antigen is unidentified. Patients had newly diagnosed, untreated stage II-IVA oral cavity squamous cell carcinoma. Six replicates per PBMC sample, mostly from around 460 ng of genomic DNA. Sequenced by immunoSEQ multiplex PCR; TCRdb stores in-frame clones only, minus some. The table records around 60,000 clones, 70% to 85% of them present only once. Broader study findings: Pretreatment Treg/Th17 ratio correlated inversely with post-treatment tumor clonality.

The J gene is TRBJ1-5, the V gene TRBV6-5; TRBD1 agrees at 8 bases. The receptor was isolated from a person between 35 and 79 years old with oral cavity squamous cell carcinoma. The sequences come from PBMCs, collected before nivolumab (anti-PD-1) treatment. The CDR3 reads CASSSDRGTQPQHF. CDR3 in DNA: TGTGCCAGCAGTTCCGACAGGGGAACTCAGCCCCAGCATTTT.